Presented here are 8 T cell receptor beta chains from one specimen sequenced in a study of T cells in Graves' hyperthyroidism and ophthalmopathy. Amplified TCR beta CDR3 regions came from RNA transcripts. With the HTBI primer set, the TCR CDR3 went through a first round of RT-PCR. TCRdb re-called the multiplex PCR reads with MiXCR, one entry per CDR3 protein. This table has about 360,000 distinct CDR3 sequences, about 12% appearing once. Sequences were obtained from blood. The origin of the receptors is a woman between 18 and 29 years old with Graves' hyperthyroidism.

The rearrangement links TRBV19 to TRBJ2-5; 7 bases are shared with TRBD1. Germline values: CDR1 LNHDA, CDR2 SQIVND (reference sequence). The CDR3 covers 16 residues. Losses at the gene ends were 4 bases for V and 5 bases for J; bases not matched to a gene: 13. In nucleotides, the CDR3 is TGTGCCAGTAGTACGCCCGGGAAGGGGGCAGCGGAGACCCAGTACTTC. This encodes CASSTPGKGAAETQYF.

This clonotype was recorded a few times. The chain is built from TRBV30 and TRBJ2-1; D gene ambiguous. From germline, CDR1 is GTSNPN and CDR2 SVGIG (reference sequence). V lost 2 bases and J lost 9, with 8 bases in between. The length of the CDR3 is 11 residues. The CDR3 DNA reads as TGTGCCTGGAGTTTGGGCGGTGAGCAGTTCTTC. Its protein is CAWSLGGEQFF.

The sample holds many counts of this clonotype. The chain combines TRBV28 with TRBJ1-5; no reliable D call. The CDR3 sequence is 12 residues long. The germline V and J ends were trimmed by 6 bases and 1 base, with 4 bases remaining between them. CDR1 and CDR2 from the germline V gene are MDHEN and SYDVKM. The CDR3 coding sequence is TGTGCCAGCAGCATAAGCAATCAGCCCCAGCATTTT. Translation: CASSISNQPQHF. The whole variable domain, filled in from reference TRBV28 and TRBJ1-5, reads DVKVTQSSRYLVKRTGEKVFLECVQDMDHENMFWYRQDPGLGLRLIYFSYDVKMKEKGDIPEGYSVSREKKERFSLILESASTNQTSMYLCASSISNQPQHFGDGTRLSIL.

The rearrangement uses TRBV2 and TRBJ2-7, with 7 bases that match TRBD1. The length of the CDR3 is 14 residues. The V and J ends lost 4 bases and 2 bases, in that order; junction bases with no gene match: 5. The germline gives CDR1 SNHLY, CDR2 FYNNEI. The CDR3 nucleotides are TGTGCCAGCAGTGTATGGACAGGAACCTACGAGCAGTACTTC. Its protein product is CASSVWTGTYEQYF. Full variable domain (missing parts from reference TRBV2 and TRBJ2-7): EPEVTQTPSHQVTQMGQEVILRCVPISNHLYFYWYRQILGQKVEFLVSFYNNEISEKSEIFDDQFSVERPDGSNFTLKIRSTKLEDSAMYFCASSVWTGTYEQYFGPGTRLTVT.

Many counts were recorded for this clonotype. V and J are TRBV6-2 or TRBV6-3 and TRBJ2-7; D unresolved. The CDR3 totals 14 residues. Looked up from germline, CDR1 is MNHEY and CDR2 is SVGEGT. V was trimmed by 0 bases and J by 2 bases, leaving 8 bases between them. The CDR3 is CASSYSMATYEQYF. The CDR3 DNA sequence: TGTGCCAGCAGTTACTCGATGGCCACCTACGAGCAGTACTTC.

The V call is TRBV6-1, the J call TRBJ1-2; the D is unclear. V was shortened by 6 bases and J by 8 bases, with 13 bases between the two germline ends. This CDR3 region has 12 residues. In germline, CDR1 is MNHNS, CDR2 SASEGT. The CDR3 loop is CASSGRILGYTF. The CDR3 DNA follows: TGTGCCAGCAGCGGACGGATCCTAGGCTACACCTTC.

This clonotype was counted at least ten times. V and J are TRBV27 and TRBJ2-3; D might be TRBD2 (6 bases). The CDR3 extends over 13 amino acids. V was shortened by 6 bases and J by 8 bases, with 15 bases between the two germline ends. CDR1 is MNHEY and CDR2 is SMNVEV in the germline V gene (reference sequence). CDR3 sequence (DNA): TGTGCCAGCAGCACTACGGGAGAGACTACGCAGTATTTT. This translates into CASSTTGETTQYF.

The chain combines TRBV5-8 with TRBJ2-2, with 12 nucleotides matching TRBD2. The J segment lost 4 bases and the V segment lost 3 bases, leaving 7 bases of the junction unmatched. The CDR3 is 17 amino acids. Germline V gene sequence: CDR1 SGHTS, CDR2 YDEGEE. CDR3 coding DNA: TGTGCCAGCAGCTGGGGCGGACTAGCGGGAACCACCGGGGAGCTGTTTTTT. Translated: CASSWGGLAGTTGELFF.